Sequencing of this T cell receptor beta chain was carried out in a study of blood T cell repertoires in COVID-19. The sample holds a few counts of this clone. TCRdb's table, derived via immunoSEQ multiplex PCR, lists solely in-frame clones and lacks some. Among 150,000 to 200,000 clones, approximately 79% were seen once, and the ten largest hold around a fifth. V was pared by 4 bases and J by 4 bases, with 10 bases of the junction left unmatched. Germline V gene lookup returns CDR1 SGHNT and CDR2 YYREEE (reference sequence). The CDR3 contains 15 residues. The material sequenced was PBMCs or T cells enriched from blood (not recorded which). The sequence was collected from a woman between 70 and 85 years old in a cohort exposed to, infected with or recovered from COVID-19 (not recorded which). The chain combines TRBV5-4 with TRBJ1-2; 7 bases map to TRBD1. The DNA for the CDR3 is TGTGCCAGCAGCGGGTACCAGGGGGTAGCCTATGGCTACACCTTC. Amino acid sequence: CASSGYQGVAYGYTF.